These T cell receptor beta chains were read from a single sample in a study of blood T cell repertoires in COVID-19. Assay used: immunoSEQ multiplex PCR; TCRdb lists only in-frame clones, some missing. The sample carries over 120,000 clones, about nine tenths recorded once. Specimen: peripheral blood. These receptors were taken from a man aged 45 to 65 who had recovered from COVID-19. CDR3s include the opening cysteine and the closing phenylalanine or tryptophan. The D gene is left open where the match is weak. Some rows mark clone size as missing; the rest say once, few, many or name a class of expanded clone.

.	15	TRBV7-6	TRBJ2-1	TRBD1	CASSIGQATYNEQFF	TGTGCCAGCAGCATTGGACAGGCTACCTACAATGAGCAGTTCTTC
.	13	TRBV6-5	TRBJ1-6	.	CASVRSPGAPLHF	TGTGCCAGCGTGCGGTCCCCAGGGGCACCCCTCCACTTT
.	15	TRBV9	TRBJ1-2	TRBD1	CASSVEGRGEDGYTF	TGTGCCAGCAGCGTAGAAGGCAGGGGGGAGGATGGCTACACCTTC
.	14	TRBV6-5	TRBJ1-2	TRBD1	CASSYGDRGSGYTF	TGTGCCAGCAGTTACGGCGACAGGGGGTCTGGCTACACCTTC
.	14	TRBV18	TRBJ1-2	.	CASSRDNGNYGYTF	TGTGCCAGCTCACGGGACAACGGTAACTATGGCTACACCTTC
.	13	TRBV19	TRBJ2-7	TRBD1	CASSIQGVPEQYF	TGTGCCAGTAGTATCCAGGGGGTACCCGAGCAGTACTTC
.	17	TRBV10-3	TRBJ2-5	TRBD2	CAISPGTSGGSQETQYF	TGTGCCATCAGCCCCGGGACTAGCGGGGGGTCCCAAGAGACCCAGTACTTC
.	14	TRBV2	TRBJ1-6	.	CASRPDSTYSPLHF	TGTGCCAGCAGACCCGACAGCACCTATTCACCCCTCCACTTT
.	16	TRBV5-1	TRBJ2-3	.	CASSPLGVGPTDTQYF	TGCGCCAGCAGCCCGCTAGGAGTGGGTCCCACAGATACGCAGTATTTT
once	18	TRBV30	TRBJ2-7	.	CAWSDFLDGTGLSYEQYF	TGTGCCTGGAGTGACTTTCTCGACGGTACAGGGTTATCCTACGAGCAGTACTTC
.	16	TRBV9	TRBJ2-1	.	CASGDDKTRGYNEQFF	TGTGCCAGTGGCGACGATAAAACCCGGGGGTACAATGAGCAGTTCTTC
.	16	TRBV10-3	TRBJ2-2	TRBD2	CAISDSGGAHTGELFF	TGTGCCATCAGTGACAGCGGGGGGGCTCACACCGGGGAGCTGTTTTTT
.	14	TRBV5-4	TRBJ1-2	.	CASSSGALNYGYTF	TGTGCCAGCAGCTCAGGGGCTTTGAACTATGGCTACACCTTC
.	15	TRBV6-5	TRBJ2-3	TRBD2	CASRGLAGGTDTQYF	TGTGCCAGCAGGGGACTAGCGGGGGGCACAGATACGCAGTATTTT
.	17	TRBV10-1	TRBJ2-2	TRBD1	CASRRMRQGWGTGELFF	TGCGCCAGCCGAAGGATGAGACAGGGCTGGGGCACCGGGGAGCTGTTTTTT
.	14	TRBV28	TRBJ2-1	.	CASRQGSSYNEQFF	TGTGCCAGTCGTCAGGGGAGCTCCTACAATGAGCAGTTCTTC
.	17	TRBV6-6	TRBJ1-6	TRBD1	CASSRSFAGTGNSPLHF	TGTGCCAGCAGTCGATCTTTTGCCGGGACAGGGAATTCACCCCTCCACTTT